This TCR beta chain appears in the sequencing data of a study of blood T cell repertoires in COVID-19. Looking at the study overall: Specimens from acute and convalescent COVID-19 originated in the United States, Italy and Spain.

In the study's own analysis: Quantification of nucleated cells was approximated via reference gene primer amplification. The table came from immunoSEQ multiplex PCR; TCRdb's copy has only in-frame clones and leaves some out. That table is the source of V, J and clone size, and D and trimming were worked out from the DNA. The sample carries a few hundred thousand clones, around 87% recorded once. The V end lost 2 bases, the J end lost 5 bases, and 5 bases lay between the germline ends. The CDR3 consists of 11 residues. Germline loops: CDR1 SGHTS, CDR2 YDEGEE. The receptor's source is a woman in her 50s who had recovered from COVID-19. The chain joins TRBV5-8 to TRBJ2-7; D not certain. The sample taken for sequencing was peripheral blood. CDR3 amino acids: CASSFINEQYF. The CDR3 nucleotides read TGTGCCAGCAGCTTTATTAACGAGCAGTACTTC.